What follows are 12 T cell receptor beta chains derived from one specimen sequenced in a study of blood T cell repertoires in COVID-19. The protocol was immunoSEQ multiplex PCR, while the TCRdb copy is restricted to in-frame clones and leaves out a portion. The sample yields 180,000 or so clones, roughly 89% seen once. Sequenced sample: peripheral blood. All receptors derive from a woman aged 45-60 years with acute or convalescent COVID-19.

V is TRBV10-2 and J is TRBJ2-3; 7 bases fit TRBD2. In germline, CDR1 is WSHSY, CDR2 SAAADI. The CDR3 spans 15 residues. J gave up 3 bases and V 3 bases, and 6 bases lay outside the gene matches. CDR3 nucleotide sequence: TGCGCCAGCAGTGAACGAGCGGGAAGAACAGATACGCAGTATTTT. It is translated as CASSERAGRTDTQYF.

V gene TRBV12-5 combines with J gene TRBJ1-1; no reliable D call. This CDR3 has 16 amino acids. Trimming took 0 bases from V and 5 from J, leaving 16 bases between them. Germline V lookup: CDR1 LGHNT, CDR2 FRNRAP. CDR3 region: CASGLVPRLEGTEAFF. The CDR3 region has the DNA TGTGCTAGTGGTTTGGTCCCGAGACTCGAAGGAACTGAAGCTTTCTTT.

The rearrangement joins TRBV30 to TRBJ2-5, with 8 positions matching TRBD1. After removal of 1 base from V and 4 bases from J, the junction contained 8 bases not matched to a gene. Germline values: CDR1 GTSNPN, CDR2 SVGIG (reference sequence). There are 15 residues in the CDR3. The CDR3 bases are TGTGCCTGGAGTGGCGACAGGGGCCGAGGAGAGACCCAGTACTTC. This gives the protein CAWSGDRGRGETQYF.

The chain couples TRBV21-1 to TRBJ1-2. TRBV21-1 is designated a pseudogene. There are 14 residues in the CDR3. The CDR3 nucleotides read TGTGCCAGCAGCAAAGGAAGCACGAACTATGGCTACACCTTC. Its protein is CASSKGSTNYGYTF.

The V gene is TRBV7-9, the J gene TRBJ2-1; weak D call: TRBD1 (6 bases). This CDR3 contains 16 residues. Trimming stripped 3 bases from V and 4 bases from J, with 16 bases between. Germline V lookup: CDR1 SEHNR, CDR2 FQNEAQ (reference sequence). The CDR3 DNA reads TGTGCCAGCAGCTTTAAAGGGGGTTTGGGATACAATGAGCAGTTCTTC. Amino acids: CASSFKGGLGYNEQFF.

The V call is TRBV24-1, the J call TRBJ1-1; no definite D call. The CDR3 consists of 12 residues. Germline V gene lookup returns CDR1 KGHDR and CDR2 SFDVKD. The ends were cut back, 12 bases at V and 11 bases at J, with 21 bases in the middle. The CDR3: CAPEFTNGVAFF. In DNA form, the CDR3 reads TGTGCCCCGGAGTTCACGAACGGGGTGGCTTTCTTT.

The V call is TRBV10-3, the J call TRBJ2-7; D possibly corresponds to TRBD2 (5 bases). The V gene lost 5 bases and the J gene lost 6 bases, with 14 bases spanning the gap. The CDR3 is made up of 13 amino acids. The germline gives CDR1 ENHRY, CDR2 SYGVKD. CDR3 sequence reads: CAISRQSDFEQYF. DNA of the CDR3: TGTGCCATCAGTAGGCAGTCGGACTTCGAGCAGTACTTC.

The rearrangement uses TRBV6-1 and TRBJ1-3; 8 bases fit TRBD1. J gave up 0 bases and V 4 bases, and 11 bases lay outside the gene matches. CDR3 length: 18 residues. Germline loops: CDR1 MNHNS, CDR2 SASEGT. The CDR3 is CASSGSGTGTGSGNTIYF. CDR3 DNA sequence: TGTGCCAGCAGTGGTTCCGGGACAGGAACGGGCTCTGGAAACACCATATATTTT.

The V call is TRBV18, the J call TRBJ2-7, with 9 bases identical to TRBD1. CDR3 length: 14 residues. Germline V gives CDR1 KGHSH, CDR2 LQKENI. J lost 5 bases, V lost 5 bases, and 7 bases had no gene match. The CDR3 region has the DNA TGTGCCAGCTCAACGGGACAGGGTGACAACGAGCAGTACTTC. Encoded protein: CASSTGQGDNEQYF. Together with reference TRBV18 and TRBJ2-7, the CDR3 gives the full variable domain: NAGVMQNPRHLVRRRGQEARLRCSPMKGHSHVYWYRQLPEEGLKFMVYLQKENIIDESGMPKERFSAEFPKEGPSILRIQQVVRGDSAAYFCASSTGQGDNEQYFGPGTRLTVT.

The V gene is TRBV5-8, the J gene TRBJ2-3; TRBD1 agrees at 8 bases. Trimming cost V 4 bases and J 2 bases; bases outside gene matches: 6. CDR1 is SGHTS, CDR2 YDEGEE, per germline. The CDR3 spans 15 residues. CDR3 bases: TGTGCCAGCAGCCCAGGGGGCCATCCCACAGATACGCAGTATTTT. It encodes CASSPGGHPTDTQYF.

The chain employs TRBV4-3 and TRBJ2-5, with D unclear. The CDR3 is 15 residues long. With 0 bases removed from V and 5 bases from J, the gap between germline ends came to 13 bases. CDR1 and CDR2 from the germline V gene are LGHNA and YSLEER. The CDR3 DNA sequence: TGCGCCAGCAGCCAAGACTCCGCAACAGCCGAGACCCAGTACTTC. Encoded protein: CASSQDSATAETQYF.

V is TRBV6-2 or TRBV6-3 and J is TRBJ1-3; no reliable D call. Trimming removed 2 bases from V and 0 bases from J, with 8 bases in between. Germline lookup yields CDR1 MNHEY and CDR2 SVGEGT. The CDR3 has 15 residues. The CDR3 reads CASSYEGLSGNTIYF. The CDR3 DNA sequence: TGTGCCAGCAGTTACGAGGGCCTCTCTGGAAACACCATATATTTT.